This entry lists 11 T cell receptor beta chains sequenced from one sample in a study of blood T cell repertoires in COVID-19. Data came from immunoSEQ multiplex PCR; TCRdb stores just in-frame clones and leaves some out. The table includes a few hundred thousand clones, approximately 85% detected once. What was sequenced was peripheral blood. Receptors originate from a man in his forties with acute or convalescent COVID-19.

The rearrangement uses TRBV18 and TRBJ1-3; D remains unclear. Trimming cost V 3 bases and J 2 bases, with 5 bases left between them. The germline V gene encodes CDR1 KGHSH and CDR2 LQKENI. The CDR3 extends over 13 amino acids. Here the CDR3 reads CASSPSPGNTIYF. The CDR3, as DNA: TGTGCCAGCTCACCCTCCCCTGGAAACACCATATATTTT.

The chain uses TRBV25-1 and TRBJ1-6, with a possible D match to TRBD1 (5 bases). Deletions cut 10 bases from V and 7 bases from J, with 23 bases between. The CDR3 totals 16 residues. The germline V gene has CDR1 MGHDK and CDR2 SYGVNS. The CDR3 nucleotides are TGTGCCACCCAGCGGGTAGGAGCCGAGGGGAATTCACCCCTCCACTTT. Translating gives CATQRVGAEGNSPLHF.

This chain joins TRBV18 and TRBJ2-2; 9 nucleotides match TRBD1. Germline V CDR1 and CDR2: KGHSH, LQKENI. The ends lost 7 bases at V and 4 bases at J; junction bases unmatched: 4. The CDR3 is made up of 14 amino acids. CDR3 coding DNA: TGTGCCAGCTTACAACAGGGGGCCACCGGGGAGCTGTTTTTT. This encodes CASLQQGATGELFF. The variable domain in full, completed from reference TRBV18 and TRBJ2-2, reads NAGVMQNPRHLVRRRGQEARLRCSPMKGHSHVYWYRQLPEEGLKFMVYLQKENIIDESGMPKERFSAEFPKEGPSILRIQQVVRGDSAAYFCASLQQGATGELFFGEGSRLTVL.

The chain couples TRBV19 to TRBJ2-7, with D possibly TRBD2 on 6 matching bases. This CDR3 is 15 amino acids long. The germline V and J ends were trimmed by 5 bases and 3 bases, with 17 bases remaining between them. Germline CDR1 and CDR2: LNHDA and SQIVND (reference sequence). CDR3 region: CASSPTRGYNYEQYF. CDR3 bases: TGTGCCAGTAGTCCTACGCGGGGCTACAACTACGAGCAGTACTTC.

The CDR3 here is CASSSSLPDTQYF. CDR3 sequence (DNA): TGTGCCAGCAGCTCCTCCCTCCCAGATACGCAGTATTTT. V usage is TRBV5-6 and J usage is TRBJ2-3; D is ambiguous. Germline V gives CDR1 SGHDT, CDR2 YYEEEE. Trimming stripped 3 bases from V and 4 bases from J, with 9 bases between. The CDR3 consists of 13 residues.

The chain carries TRBV19 and TRBJ2-1; 7 positions match TRBD1. Germline CDR1 is LNHDA and CDR2 is SQIVND (reference sequence). CDR3 length: 16 residues. J was trimmed by 3 bases and V by 5 bases; bases with no gene match: 10. The CDR3 loop reads CASSSISGTVYNEQFF. CDR3 sequence (DNA): TGTGCCAGTAGTTCGATTTCCGGGACAGTCTACAATGAGCAGTTCTTC.

V gene TRBV10-3 combines with J gene TRBJ1-2; TRBD1 might be the D (6 bases). CDR1 is ENHRY and CDR2 is SYGVKD in the germline V gene. The CDR3 contains 14 residues. V lost 6 bases and J lost 5, with 16 bases in between. The CDR3 DNA is TGTGCCATCAGCTCCGGGACAAGTTTTTATGGCTACACCTTC. The encoded protein is CAISSGTSFYGYTF.

V gene TRBV4-3 combines with J gene TRBJ2-1; 7 nucleotides line up with TRBD2. This CDR3 has 13 residues. The germline CDR1 and CDR2 sequences are LGHNA and YSLEER. V trimming: 0 bases; J trimming: 13 bases; junction bases outside the gene matches: 6. This chain's CDR3 is CASSQDLRGDQFF. The CDR3 coding sequence is TGCGCCAGCAGCCAAGATCTTCGGGGGGACCAGTTCTTC.

The CDR3 sequence is CATSDLRFPYGYTF. DNA of the CDR3: TGTGCCACCAGTGATTTGCGGTTTCCGTATGGCTACACCTTC. The genes are TRBV24-1 and TRBJ1-2; D uncertain. Trimming shortened V by 0 bases and J by 5 bases, and 9 bases separated the two germline ends. The CDR3 sequence is 14 residues long. Germline CDR1 is KGHDR and CDR2 is SFDVKD.

The rearrangement links TRBV9 to TRBJ2-2, with 7 bases that match TRBD2. The length of the CDR3 is 16 residues. V trimming: 0 bases; J trimming: 5 bases; junction bases outside the gene matches: 7. Germline assignment: CDR1 SGDLS and CDR2 YYNGEE. CDR3 nucleotide sequence: TGTGCCAGCAGCGTAGTTCCGGCGGGGGTAACCGGGGAGCTGTTTTTT. As protein: CASSVVPAGVTGELFF.

This chain links TRBV6-5 with TRBJ1-2; 7 nucleotides match TRBD1. The CDR3 length is 13 residues. Germline V gives CDR1 MNHEY, CDR2 SVGAGI. V shed 6 bases, J shed 7 bases, and the junction held 8 bases outside the gene matches. Written as DNA, the CDR3 is TGTGCCAGCAGCCTAGACAGGGTGGGTGGCTACACCTTC. This translates into CASSLDRVGGYTF.